Listed here is a single TCR beta chain. Sequencing of TCR beta covered CD8+ and CD4+ T cells obtained from blood. The sample originates from a study of CD8 T cells in Susac syndrome. Reverse transcription of about 0.5 to 1 ug RNA used random hexamers. TCRdb reanalysed the immunoSEQ multiplex PCR reads using MiXCR and keeps one entry per CDR3 protein. The data show about 49,000 distinct CDR3 sequences, over 85% seen once. The clonotype comes from a human donor in good health. The specimen was CD8+ T cells from PBMCs.

The CDR3 DNA reads as TGTGCCAGCAGTGAAGCGCTTGGCAGTCATGGCTACACCTTC. This translates into CASSEALGSHGYTF. The chain recombines TRBV2 with TRBJ1-2; D not certain. The CDR3 covers 14 residues. The germline V gene encodes CDR1 SNHLY and CDR2 FYNNEI. V lost 0 bases and J lost 6, with 11 bases in between.